The 20 T cell receptor beta chains below come from one sample, sequenced in a study of spatial heterogeneity in lung cancer. The time point here: blood at routine non-recurrence follow-up after resection. From the 5' RACE reads, TCRdb called clonotypes with MiXCR, one entry per CDR3 protein. The profile covers fewer than 45,000 distinct CDR3 sequences, with 10% appearing a single time and 15% to 20% taken by the ten largest. This material consisted of PBMCs, taken at follow-up. The receptors stem from a female donor with early-stage non-small cell lung cancer.

This clonotype has ten or more counts. The chain joins TRBV18 to TRBJ2-2, with 9 positions matching TRBD1. The CDR3 sequence is 17 residues long. The V gene's germline CDR1 is KGHSH and CDR2 LQKENI. V shed 4 bases, J shed 5 bases, and the junction held 11 bases outside the gene matches. This CDR3 reads CASSRASGTGRTGELFF. The CDR3 DNA is TGTGCCAGCTCACGAGCGTCCGGGACAGGGAGAACCGGGGAGCTGTTTTTT.

In this sample, this clonotype turned up a few times. The rearrangement links TRBV9 to TRBJ2-7, with 8 bases lining up with TRBD1. The J segment lost 5 bases and the V segment lost 3 bases, leaving 7 bases of the junction unmatched. The CDR3 sequence is 14 residues long. The germline V gene has CDR1 SGDLS and CDR2 YYNGEE. The CDR3 DNA follows: TGTGCCAGCAGCGCCCGGACAGGGAGCAACGAGCAGTACTTC. As protein: CASSARTGSNEQYF.

Regarding this clonotype: The germline gene is not matched at one end of the junction; a read error may be the cause. The chain is built from TRBV3-1 and TRBJ2-7; D gene unclear. The CDR3 is 12 amino acids. The germline CDR1 and CDR2 sequences are LGHDT and YNNKEL (reference sequence). CDR3 sequence (DNA): TGTGCCAGCAGCCAAGCGATAGGAAGGATTATCTTC. Protein product: CASSQAIGRIIF.

The sample holds many counts of this clonotype. The rearrangement joins TRBV12-3 or TRBV12-4 to TRBJ2-4; D ambiguous. The ends were cut back, 3 bases at V and 0 bases at J, with 6 bases in the middle. The CDR3 totals 14 residues. CDR3 in amino acids: CASSFGIAKNIQYF. In nucleotides, the CDR3 is TGTGCCAGCAGTTTCGGAATAGCCAAAAACATTCAGTACTTC.

This clonotype was seen at least ten times. The rearrangement joins TRBV9 to TRBJ2-3; D might be TRBD2 (5 bases). V dropped 2 bases and J dropped 4 bases, with 11 bases sitting between them. The CDR3 consists of 14 residues. CDR1 and CDR2 (germline): SGDLS, YYNGEE. The CDR3 DNA is TGTGCCAGCAGCGTTCTAGCCTTGGCAGATACGCAGTATTTT. It codes for CASSVLALADTQYF. Full variable domain (missing parts from reference TRBV9 and TRBJ2-3): DSGVTQTPKHLITATGQRVTLRCSPRSGDLSVYWYQQSLDQGLQFLIQYYNGEERAKGNILERFSAQQFPDLHSELNLSSLELGDSALYFCASSVLALADTQYFGPGTRLTVL.

This clonotype was seen repeatedly, ten times or more. This chain links TRBV20-1 with TRBJ2-7; D possibly matches TRBD1 or TRBD2 (5 bases each). The CDR3 is 11 residues long. The ends were cut back, 2 bases at V and 13 bases at J, with 15 bases in the middle. Germline V gene sequence: CDR1 DFQATT, CDR2 SNEGSKA (reference sequence). The CDR3 spells CSARRLTWDYF. CDR3 nucleotides: TGCAGTGCTAGACGACTCACTTGGGACTACTTC.

In this sample, this clonotype turned up a few times. The genes are TRBV28 and TRBJ2-7; 7 nucleotides agree with TRBD1. The CDR3 contains 12 residues. V was clipped by 7 bases and J by 3 bases; unmatched bases: 3. CDR1 and CDR2 from the germline V gene are MDHEN and SYDVKM. CDR3 protein: CASKGTVYEQYF. In DNA, the CDR3 is TGTGCCAGCAAGGGGACAGTCTACGAGCAGTACTTC.

This clonotype was seen at least ten times. The chain carries TRBV7-2 and TRBJ2-1; D remains unclear. The germline CDR1 and CDR2 sequences are SGHTA and FQGNSA. Trimming cost V 4 bases and J 4 bases, with 8 bases left between them. The CDR3 has 13 residues. The DNA for the CDR3 is TGTGCCAGCAGCTCCCAAGGATACAATGAGCAGTTCTTC. Translating gives CASSSQGYNEQFF.

The chain employs TRBV5-1 and TRBJ2-5, with TRBD1 as a possible D gene (5 bases). The CDR3 has 15 amino acids. CDR1 is SGHRS and CDR2 is YFSETQ in the germline V gene. The V end lost 0 bases, the J end lost 0 bases, and 9 bases lay between the germline ends. The CDR3 bases are TGCGCCAGCAGCTTGGGACTGACAGACCAAGAGACCCAGTACTTC. The encoded protein is CASSLGLTDQETQYF.

The V gene is TRBV5-1, the J gene TRBJ2-1; a possible D gene is TRBD2 (6 bases). Germline-derived CDR1 and CDR2 are SGHRS and YFSETQ. The CDR3 covers 15 residues. Trimming removed 1 base at V and 3 bases at J, with 11 bases between. CDR3 protein: CASSLSGTDYNEQFF. CDR3 in DNA: TGCGCCAGCAGCTTGTCCGGGACTGACTACAATGAGCAGTTCTTC.

The chain couples TRBV28 to TRBJ1-3; tentatively, D is TRBD1 (6 bases). CDR1 is MDHEN, CDR2 SYDVKM, per germline. Trimming pared 7 bases from V and 4 bases from J, leaving 11 bases between. This CDR3 is 13 amino acids long. The CDR3 coding sequence is TGTGCCAGCACCGCGGACAGAGGAAACACCATATATTTT. Protein: CASTADRGNTIYF.

The V call is TRBV3-1, the J call TRBJ1-3; D gene uncertain. The CDR3 extends over 12 amino acids. V was pared by 0 bases and J by 10 bases, with 7 bases between. Per the germline V gene, CDR1 is LGHDT and CDR2 is YNNKEL (reference sequence). Here the CDR3 reads CASSQDPRTIYF. Written as DNA, the CDR3 is TGTGCCAGCAGCCAAGATCCAAGGACCATATATTTT. The variable domain in full, completed from reference TRBV3-1 and TRBJ1-3, reads DTAVSQTPKYLVTQMGNDKSIKCEQNLGHDTMYWYKQDSKKFLKIMFSYNNKELIINETVPNRFSPKSPDKAHLNLHINSLELGDSAVYFCASSQDPRTIYFGEGSWLTVV.

This clonotype showed up just a few times. This rearrangement joins TRBV29-1 to TRBJ1-2, with a tentative D call TRBD1 (5 bases). The V gene's germline CDR1 is SQVTM and CDR2 ANQGSEA. With 3 bases removed from V and 3 bases from J, the gap between germline ends came to 11 bases. The CDR3 runs 13 residues. CDR3 bases: TGCAGCGTTGAGTCGGGGCTTGACTATGGCTACACCTTC. Amino acid sequence: CSVESGLDYGYTF.

In this sample, this clonotype turned up a few times. The chain employs TRBV19 and TRBJ1-1; D is perhaps TRBD1 (6 bases). The germline gives CDR1 LNHDA, CDR2 SQIVND (reference sequence). V lost 1 base and J lost 5, with 11 bases in between. The CDR3 spans 14 residues. DNA of the CDR3: TGTGCCAGTAGTATAGGGGGGGCTGGAACTGAAGCTTTCTTT. Translating gives CASSIGGAGTEAFF.

This clonotype has at least ten counts. The chain employs TRBV5-5 and TRBJ2-7; 7 bases are a match to TRBD1. Per germline, CDR1 SGHKS and CDR2 YYEKEE (reference sequence). V lost 0 bases, J lost 2 bases, and 5 bases stayed unmatched. This CDR3 spans 15 amino acids. CDR3 residues: CASSLGPGQPYEQYF. The CDR3 DNA reads TGTGCCAGCAGCTTGGGGCCGGGACAGCCCTACGAGCAGTACTTC.

In its sample, this clonotype was seen a few times. The chain has TRBV9 and TRBJ1-4; tentatively, D is TRBD1 (5 bases). Germline loops: CDR1 SGDLS, CDR2 YYNGEE. The V gene lost 0 bases and the J gene lost 0 bases, with 15 bases spanning the gap. This CDR3 is built from 18 residues. Here the CDR3 reads CASSVGQGGLATNEKLFF. The CDR3 nucleotides are TGTGCCAGCAGCGTAGGCCAGGGAGGGCTTGCAACTAATGAAAAACTGTTTTTT. Based on the CDR3 plus reference TRBV9 and TRBJ1-4, the full variable domain is DSGVTQTPKHLITATGQRVTLRCSPRSGDLSVYWYQQSLDQGLQFLIQYYNGEERAKGNILERFSAQQFPDLHSELNLSSLELGDSALYFCASSVGQGGLATNEKLFFGSGTQLSVL.

The rearrangement links TRBV9 to TRBJ2-2; tentatively, D is TRBD1 or TRBD2 (5 bases each). Germline CDR1 and CDR2: SGDLS and YYNGEE. With 0 bases removed from V and 0 bases from J, the gap between germline ends came to 9 bases. This CDR3 has 16 residues. CDR3 in DNA: TGTGCCAGCAGCGTAGACGGGGCCGCGAACACCGGGGAGCTGTTTTTT. It encodes CASSVDGAANTGELFF.

This clonotype is a singleton in its sample. A much larger clone differs by one base, so this may be a read error. V gene TRBV4-2 combines with J gene TRBJ2-3; maybe TRBD1 (6 bases). The CDR3 is 14 amino acids. CDR1 is LGHNA, CDR2 YNFKEQ, per germline. CDR3 in DNA: TGTACCAGCAGGCAAGGGGGAAACACAGATACGCAGTATTTT. Amino acids: CTSRQGGNTDTQYF.

This clonotype was found many times. The chain couples TRBV5-1 to TRBJ2-5, with D perhaps matching TRBD1 (6 bases). Germline loops: CDR1 SGHRS, CDR2 YFSETQ. CDR3 length: 13 residues. Trimming left V 3 bases short and J 2 bases short, with 8 bases between. CDR3 coding DNA: TGCGCCAGCAGCTACCAGGGGCAAGAGACCCAGTACTTC. Amino acids: CASSYQGQETQYF.

This clonotype was detected a few times. This rearrangement joins TRBV19 to TRBJ2-1; 9 nucleotides agree with TRBD2. Unmatched junction bases numbered 3, after V lost 2 bases and J lost 7 bases. Germline CDR1 reads LNHDA; CDR2 reads SQIVND (reference sequence). CDR3 length: 14 amino acids. CDR3 nucleotides: TGTGCCAGTAGTATATTACTAGCGGGTAATGAGCAGTTCTTC. Its translation is CASSILLAGNEQFF.